This TCR beta chain was found in a study of PD-L1 blockade in urothelial cancer. Study details: Of prior chemotherapy regimens, patients had received between 0 and 3. A median blood sample held around 130,000 T cells and approximately 83,000 unique TCRs.

As for time point: pretreatment peripheral blood. Produced via immunoSEQ multiplex PCR; TCRdb's table is partial and in-frame only. This sample has tens of thousands of clones, with roughly 89% found just once. The sequences come from PBMCs, collected around atezolizumab (anti-PD-L1) treatment. The clonotype originates from a woman in her 70s with urothelial cancer.

DNA of the CDR3: TGTGCCAGCAACCCCAGCTCCTACGAGCAGTACTTC. This codes for CASNPSSYEQYF. The V and J genes are TRBV6-1 and TRBJ2-7; D ambiguous. The V gene lost 7 bases and the J gene lost 0 bases, with 7 bases spanning the gap. Germline lookup yields CDR1 MNHNS and CDR2 SASEGT. The CDR3 spans 12 residues.